The 10 T cell receptor beta chains listed next were all sequenced from one sample in a study of OX40 agonist ivuxolimab in advanced cancers. Libraries were prepared by immunoSEQ multiplex PCR; TCRdb keeps only in-frame clonotypes and omits some of them. The data show tens of thousands of clones, 90% seen once. This specimen was CD4+ or CD8+ T cells sorted from blood, taken in a trial of the OX40 agonist ivuxolimab. The source of these receptors is an adult with an advanced solid tumor such as melanoma, head and neck, liver or kidney cancer.

The chain couples TRBV10-3 to TRBJ2-5, with 7 bases matching TRBD2. Germline V gives CDR1 ENHRY, CDR2 SYGVKD. V lost 8 bases and J lost 14; bases outside the gene matches: 8. The CDR3 has 10 residues. The CDR3 sequence is CAIGGGPSYF. CDR3 DNA sequence: TGTGCCATCGGCGGGGGACCATCCTACTTC.

The chain joins TRBV2 to TRBJ2-7; D remains unclear. The CDR3 loop spans 14 amino acids. CDR1 SNHLY and CDR2 FYNNEI come from the germline V gene. Trimming took off 5 bases at V and 0 bases at J, with 11 bases between the two ends. The CDR3 loop is CASSWTASSYEQYF. The CDR3 DNA sequence: TGTGCCAGCAGTTGGACGGCGAGCTCCTACGAGCAGTACTTC. The complete variable domain, with remaining parts taken from reference TRBV2 and TRBJ2-7, reads EPEVTQTPSHQVTQMGQEVILRCVPISNHLYFYWYRQILGQKVEFLVSFYNNEISEKSEIFDDQFSVERPDGSNFTLKIRSTKLEDSAMYFCASSWTASSYEQYFGPGTRLTVT.

This chain links TRBV27 with TRBJ1-3; D uncertain. Germline CDR1 is MNHEY and CDR2 is SMNVEV (reference sequence). The CDR3 is 16 amino acids. V was clipped by 3 bases and J by 1 base, with 13 bases between them. The CDR3 spells CASSFHVVRSGNTIYF. The DNA of the CDR3 is TGTGCCAGCAGTTTCCACGTCGTAAGGTCTGGAAACACCATATATTTT.

The rearrangement joins TRBV7-6 to TRBJ2-1; 9 bases are a match to TRBD2. The CDR3 contains 13 residues. Germline V gene sequence: CDR1 SGHVS, CDR2 FNYEAQ. V shed 4 bases and J 9 bases; nucleotides not matched to a gene: 4. The CDR3 reads CASSWLAGVEQFF. The CDR3 DNA reads as TGTGCCAGCAGCTGGTTAGCGGGAGTTGAGCAGTTCTTC.

Here the CDR3 DNA reads TGCGCCAGCAGTGAGTCGGGGACAGGGAACACTGAAGCTTTCTTT. Translated: CASSESGTGNTEAFF. V and J are TRBV10-1 and TRBJ1-1; TRBD1 aligns across 8 bases. CDR1 is WNHNN and CDR2 is SYGVQD in the germline V gene (reference sequence). V lost 0 bases, J lost 1 base, and 1 base stayed unmatched. This CDR3 region has 15 residues.

The chain is built from TRBV25-1 and TRBJ2-1; D is ambiguous. This CDR3 is 11 amino acids long. Per germline, CDR1 MGHDK and CDR2 SYGVNS. The CDR3 DNA reads as TGTGCTTGCTCGTGGGGCAATGAGCAGTTCTTC. Its protein product is CACSWGNEQFF. The whole variable domain, filled in from reference TRBV25-1 and TRBJ2-1, reads EADIYQTPRYLVIGTGKKITLECSQTMGHDKMYWYQQDPGMELHLIHYSYGVNSTEKGDLSSESTVSRIRTEHFPLTLESARPSHTSQYLCACSWGNEQFFGPGTRLTVL.

This chain connects TRBV28 to TRBJ2-5; no firm D call. Germline values: CDR1 MDHEN, CDR2 SYDVKM. V lost 6 bases and J lost 0, with 8 bases in between. This CDR3 is 13 amino acids long. CDR3 residues: CASRGAYQETQYF. DNA for the CDR3: TGTGCCAGCAGAGGAGCATACCAAGAGACCCAGTACTTC.

This chain uses TRBV19 with TRBJ2-1, with TRBD1 identical over 8 bases. The CDR3 spans 15 residues. V gave up 1 base and J gave up 4 bases; unmatched junction bases: 3. The germline CDR1 and CDR2 sequences are LNHDA and SQIVND (reference sequence). CDR3 bases: TGTGCCAGTAGTATAGTTGGGACAGGATACAATGAGCAGTTCTTC. Amino acids: CASSIVGTGYNEQFF.

This chain links TRBV18 with TRBJ2-5, with 10 bases lining up with TRBD1. CDR1 KGHSH and CDR2 LQKENI come from the germline V gene. Germline trimming cut 6 bases from V and 5 bases from J; bases unmatched to any gene: 6. The CDR3 extends over 14 amino acids. The CDR3, as DNA: TGTGCCAGCTCGCTGACAGGGGGCGAGGAGACCCAGTACTTC. This translates into CASSLTGGEETQYF.

The V gene is TRBV10-3, the J gene TRBJ1-2, with D unresolved. Germline CDR1 is ENHRY and CDR2 is SYGVKD. V lost 2 bases to trimming and J lost 2 bases, with 12 bases between them. The CDR3 runs 15 residues. The CDR3 loop reads CAISERPTGNYGYTF. Here the CDR3 DNA reads TGTGCCATCAGTGAGCGACCTACGGGAAACTATGGCTACACCTTC.